One and the same sample provided the 30 T cell receptor beta chains below, sequenced in a study of blood T cell repertoires in COVID-19. This table comes from immunoSEQ multiplex PCR, and its TCRdb copy is limited to in-frame clones, with some not included. In the table there are about 280,000 clones, about nine tenths of which are singletons. The sequenced sample consisted of PBMCs or T cells enriched from blood (not recorded which). These receptor sequences come from a woman in her fifties or sixties who had recovered from COVID-19.

This clone appeared once. This specimen includes other DNA sequences encoding the same CDR3. The chain employs TRBV28 and TRBJ2-7, with D perhaps matching TRBD1 (5 bases). V dropped 6 bases and J dropped 1 base, with 7 bases sitting between them. CDR1 MDHEN and CDR2 SYDVKM come from the germline V gene. The CDR3 runs 12 residues. CDR3 DNA: TGTGCCAGCAGAAGGGGTTCCTACGAGCAGTACTTC. This codes for CASRRGSYEQYF.

This chain connects TRBV7-9 to TRBJ1-4; D is ambiguous. V lost 2 bases and J lost 0, with 7 bases in between. The CDR3 extends over 15 amino acids. Germline V gives CDR1 SEHNR, CDR2 FQNEAQ (reference sequence). CDR3 bases: TGTGCCAGCAGCTTAACAATTGCAACTAATGAAAAACTGTTTTTT. This sequence encodes CASSLTIATNEKLFF.

This clone has a handful of counts. The J gene is TRBJ2-1, the V gene TRBV6-6; no reliable D call. The CDR3 is made up of 12 amino acids. Germline V lookup: CDR1 MNHNY, CDR2 SVGAGI (reference sequence). V lost 5 bases and J 7 bases, leaving 9 bases between the germline ends. CDR3 in amino acids: CASSRSVNEQFF. The DNA for the CDR3 is TGTGCCAGCAGTCGGTCAGTAAATGAGCAGTTCTTC.

The rearrangement links TRBV28 to TRBJ1-5; a weak D match, TRBD1 (5 bases). V lost 5 bases, J lost 5 bases, and 10 bases lay in between. CDR3 length: 13 amino acids. Germline CDR1 and CDR2: MDHEN and SYDVKM. In DNA form, the CDR3 reads TGTGCCAGCAGTCCCCAGGGCGATCAGCCCCAGCATTTT. Protein sequence: CASSPQGDQPQHF.

The sample holds one count of this clone. V and J are TRBV9 and TRBJ2-1, with 8 nucleotides matching TRBD2. The length of the CDR3 is 15 residues. Germline loops: CDR1 SGDLS, CDR2 YYNGEE. The V gene end was trimmed by 4 bases and the J gene end by 1 base; junction bases not matched to a gene: 4. This CDR3 is CASSTGLASYNEQFF. In nucleotides, the CDR3 is TGTGCCAGCAGCACCGGACTAGCTTCCTACAATGAGCAGTTCTTC.

Turning to this clone: The same CDR3 is also encoded by other DNA sequences in this sample. The rearrangement joins TRBV7-3 to TRBJ1-1; D remains unclear. The CDR3 runs to 13 residues. CDR1 is SGHTA and CDR2 is FQGTGA in the germline V gene. V was pared by 2 bases and J by 1 base, with 5 bases between. The CDR3 coding sequence is TGTGCCAGCAGCTTATCTAGGAACACTGAAGCTTTCTTT. Translated: CASSLSRNTEAFF. Looking up the rest from reference TRBV7-3 and TRBJ1-1 gives the full variable domain: GAGVSQTPSNKVTEKGKYVELRCDPISGHTALYWYRQSLGQGPEFLIYFQGTGAADDSGLPNDRFFAVRPEGSVSTLKIQRTERGDSAVYLCASSLSRNTEAFFGQGTRLTVV.

V and J are TRBV28 and TRBJ2-7, with D possibly matching TRBD1 (5 bases). The germline V gene has CDR1 MDHEN and CDR2 SYDVKM. The CDR3 contains 12 residues. V was shortened by 7 bases and J by 2 bases, with 9 bases between the two germline ends. CDR3 sequence (DNA): TGTGCCAGCAAAGGGGCAGCCTACGAGCAGTACTTC. This sequence encodes CASKGAAYEQYF.

This clone was seen only once. The V gene is TRBV11-2, the J gene TRBJ2-2; 10 bases are shared with TRBD1. The V and J ends lost 4 bases and 7 bases, in that order; junction bases with no gene match: 18. The germline V gene has CDR1 SGHAT and CDR2 FQNNGV. This CDR3 contains 19 residues. The CDR3 is CASSSPLRRQGARNGELFF. CDR3 coding DNA: TGTGCCAGCAGCTCACCGCTCAGGAGACAGGGGGCGCGGAACGGGGAGCTGTTTTTT.

This chain joins TRBV6-1 and TRBJ1-2; TRBD1 matches 8 bases. The CDR3 contains 12 residues. CDR1 MNHNS and CDR2 SASEGT come from the germline V gene. Trimming at V came to 6 bases and at J to 9 bases, leaving 6 bases not matched to a gene. The CDR3: CASSPTGASYTF. The CDR3 DNA sequence: TGTGCCAGCAGCCCGACAGGGGCGAGCTACACCTTC.

This clone was seen more than once but under ten times. J is TRBJ2-3 and V is TRBV10-2, with D perhaps TRBD2 (6 bases). Trimming removed 4 bases from V and 6 bases from J, with 14 bases in between. CDR1 is WSHSY and CDR2 is SAAADI in the germline V gene. This CDR3 is built from 14 residues. The CDR3 sequence is CASSVGGIGDTQYF. The CDR3 DNA reads TGCGCCAGCAGTGTAGGCGGGATCGGTGATACGCAGTATTTT.

The genes are TRBV9 and TRBJ2-3; 10 nucleotides align to TRBD2. Germline lookup yields CDR1 SGDLS and CDR2 YYNGEE. The CDR3 runs to 15 residues. The junction had 4 bases not matched to a gene; V was cut back by 3 bases and J by 3 bases. CDR3 coding DNA: TGTGCCAGCAGCGCGAGGACTAGCGGAACAGATACGCAGTATTTT. It translates to CASSARTSGTDTQYF.

The J gene is TRBJ1-2, the V gene TRBV21-1; the table's D call of TRBD1 was not tested on the DNA. TRBV21-1 is listed as a pseudogene. CDR3 length: 13 residues. The CDR3 is CASSTHRNGGYTF. DNA of the CDR3: TGTGCCAGCAGCACCCACAGGAATGGAGGCTACACCTTC.

This chain joins TRBV18 and TRBJ2-7, with TRBD1 matching over 10 bases. Per germline, CDR1 KGHSH and CDR2 LQKENI. CDR3 length: 15 amino acids. Losses at the gene ends were 4 bases for V and 3 bases for J; bases not matched to a gene: 6. CDR3 in DNA: TGTGCCAGCTCACGTCCCCGGGACAGGGGCTACGAGCAGTACTTC. Its protein is CASSRPRDRGYEQYF. Drawing the rest from reference TRBV18 and TRBJ2-7, the complete variable domain is NAGVMQNPRHLVRRRGQEARLRCSPMKGHSHVYWYRQLPEEGLKFMVYLQKENIIDESGMPKERFSAEFPKEGPSILRIQQVVRGDSAAYFCASSRPRDRGYEQYFGPGTRLTVT.

The chain employs TRBV27 and TRBJ1-5, with D possibly TRBD1 on 6 matching bases. V shed 7 bases and J shed 4 bases, with 11 bases lying between them. CDR3 length equals 13 residues. The germline V gene has CDR1 MNHEY and CDR2 SMNVEV (reference sequence). The CDR3 reads CASKQGGNQPQHF. The CDR3 DNA is TGTGCCAGCAAACAGGGAGGGAATCAGCCCCAGCATTTT.

CDR3 nucleotide sequence: TGTGCCTGGAGTGTACGAGGCACAGATACGCAGTATTTT. Protein sequence: CAWSVRGTDTQYF. The genes are TRBV30 and TRBJ2-3, with unresolved D. From germline, CDR1 is GTSNPN and CDR2 SVGIG (reference sequence). V lost 0 bases and J lost 1, with 5 bases in between. The CDR3 extends over 13 amino acids.

The chain couples TRBV9 to TRBJ2-3; tentatively, D is TRBD1 (5 bases). The CDR3 has 15 amino acids. Germline CDR1 and CDR2: SGDLS and YYNGEE. V was pared by 0 bases and J by 6 bases, with 14 bases between. The CDR3 here is CASSVGGQGVDTQYF. The CDR3 DNA reads as TGTGCCAGCAGCGTAGGGGGTCAGGGCGTTGATACGCAGTATTTT.

CDR3 region: CASSYGGTDTQYF. The CDR3 DNA sequence: TGTGCCAGCAGCTACGGGGGCACAGATACGCAGTATTTT. The chain combines TRBV7-3 with TRBJ2-3; D might be TRBD2 (5 bases). CDR3 size: 13 residues. The germline CDR1 and CDR2 sequences are SGHTA and FQGTGA. V gave up 4 bases and J gave up 1 base, with 6 bases separating them.

The chain joins TRBV28 to TRBJ1-5; D may be TRBD1 (5 bases). Germline-derived CDR1 and CDR2 are MDHEN and SYDVKM. V was pared by 4 bases and J by 2 bases, with 12 bases between. The CDR3 runs to 15 residues. The CDR3 loop reads CASSSGGGGNQPQHF. In DNA, the CDR3 is TGTGCCAGCAGTTCGGGGGGGGGTGGCAATCAGCCCCAGCATTTT.

The chain carries TRBV7-9 and TRBJ1-2; TRBD1 matches at 11 bases. CDR3 size: 16 residues. With V trimmed by 6 bases and J by 6 bases, 12 bases remained unmatched. Germline assignment: CDR1 SEHNR and CDR2 FQNEAQ (reference sequence). CDR3 DNA sequence: TGTGCCAGCAGGGGGACAGGGGGAAACTTGGAACATGGCTACACCTTC. Protein product: CASRGTGGNLEHGYTF.

The V and J genes are TRBV28 and TRBJ1-1, with D unclear. V lost 5 bases, J lost 11 bases, and 6 bases lay in between. In germline, CDR1 is MDHEN, CDR2 SYDVKM. The CDR3 extends over 9 amino acids. CDR3 sequence (DNA): TGTGCCAGCAGTCCCCAGGCTTTCTTT. This sequence encodes CASSPQAFF.

This clone was counted a single time. The chain recombines TRBV5-1 with TRBJ2-2; the match to TRBD1 covers 9 bases. V gave up 0 bases and J gave up 2 bases; unmatched junction bases: 5. The CDR3 length is 17 residues. From germline, CDR1 is SGHRS and CDR2 YFSETQ. As DNA, the CDR3 is TGCGCCAGCAGCTTGGGCCCGGGACAGGGAAACACCGGGGAGCTGTTTTTT. Its protein product is CASSLGPGQGNTGELFF.

The V and J genes are TRBV4-1 and TRBJ2-5; the match to TRBD1 covers 7 bases. V trimming: 1 base; J trimming: 1 base; junction bases outside the gene matches: 6. CDR3 size: 16 residues. The V gene's germline CDR1 is MGHRA and CDR2 YSYEKL. DNA for the CDR3: TGCGCCAGCAGCCAAGCCCGGGACAGACTCCAAGAGACCCAGTACTTC. Residues: CASSQARDRLQETQYF.

V and J are TRBV5-1 and TRBJ1-2; possible D gene TRBD1, 6 bases. The length of the CDR3 is 16 residues. In germline, CDR1 is SGHRS, CDR2 YFSETQ. The V and J ends lost 0 bases and 2 bases respectively, with 14 bases between them. CDR3 loop: CASSLVWNGQNYGYTF. In nucleotides, the CDR3 is TGCGCCAGCAGCTTGGTATGGAACGGACAGAACTATGGCTACACCTTC. Filled out from reference TRBV5-1 and TRBJ1-2, the complete variable domain reads KAGVTQTPRYLIKTRGQQVTLSCSPISGHRSVSWYQQTPGQGLQFLFEYFSETQRNKGNFPGRFSGRQFSNSRSEMNVSTLELGDSALYLCASSLVWNGQNYGYTFGSGTRLTVV.

CDR3 in DNA: TGTGCCAGCAGCCCCACAGGGCCCGGCGATCAGCCCCAGCATTTT. It encodes CASSPTGPGDQPQHF. V gene TRBV7-9 combines with J gene TRBJ1-5; weak D call: TRBD1 (6 bases). V gave up 5 bases and J gave up 5 bases, with 16 bases separating them. Per germline, CDR1 SEHNR and CDR2 FQNEAQ (reference sequence). This CDR3 has 15 amino acids.

The J gene is TRBJ2-3, the V gene TRBV5-1; possible D gene TRBD1, 5 bases. This CDR3 is built from 14 residues. Germline V gives CDR1 SGHRS, CDR2 YFSETQ. Trimming shortened V by 1 base and J by 3 bases, and 9 bases separated the two germline ends. Here the CDR3 reads CASSLFRVTDTQYF. As DNA, the CDR3 is TGCGCCAGCAGCTTGTTCAGGGTGACAGATACGCAGTATTTT.

This clone came up a few times. V is TRBV6-5 and J is TRBJ2-7; 8 nucleotides line up with TRBD2. In germline, CDR1 is MNHEY, CDR2 SVGAGI. J lost 1 base, V lost 8 bases, and 4 bases had no gene match. This CDR3 is 13 amino acids long. The CDR3 sequence: CASWGGRSYEQYF. The CDR3 coding sequence is TGTGCCAGCTGGGGCGGGAGGTCCTACGAGCAGTACTTC.

The chain couples TRBV25-1 to TRBJ1-3, with D uncertain. Germline assignment: CDR1 MGHDK and CDR2 SYGVNS. V was pared by 6 bases and J by 0 bases, with 12 bases between. The CDR3 has 15 residues. CDR3 in DNA: TGTGCCAGCAGCCCTCGTCGGTCCTCTGGAAACACCATATATTTT. This gives the protein CASSPRRSSGNTIYF.

This clone was counted a single time. The genes are TRBV28 and TRBJ1-3, with D perhaps TRBD1 (6 bases). Trimming took off 6 bases at V and 4 bases at J, with 16 bases between the two ends. CDR3 length: 15 residues. Germline V gene sequence: CDR1 MDHEN, CDR2 SYDVKM. The CDR3: CASSTGTLTGNTIYF. CDR3 bases: TGTGCCAGCAGCACCGGGACACTCACAGGAAACACCATATATTTT.

The chain uses TRBV2 and TRBJ1-1; no firm D call. Germline CDR1 SNHLY, CDR2 FYNNEI. The V end was cut by 8 bases, the J end by 6 bases, with 10 bases between. The CDR3 sequence is 11 residues long. The CDR3 sequence is CASRRESEAFF. The CDR3 DNA sequence: TGTGCCAGCCGGAGGGAATCTGAAGCTTTCTTT.

The chain uses TRBV7-9 and TRBJ2-3; D is possibly TRBD2 (6 bases). This CDR3 comprises 14 residues. The V gene lost 6 bases and the J gene lost 0 bases, with 10 bases spanning the gap. The germline V gene encodes CDR1 SEHNR and CDR2 FQNEAQ (reference sequence). The CDR3 bases are TGTGCCAGCAGTTATGGGGGGAGCACAGATACGCAGTATTTT. This gives the protein CASSYGGSTDTQYF.